The rows below give T cell receptor beta chains drawn from one sample of a study of shared clonotypes between healthy human individuals. Assay: immunoSEQ multiplex PCR; the TCRdb copy retains only in-frame clones and omits some. The data contain around 1,900,000 clones, roughly 93% of them singletons. The source material was naive CD8+ T cells from PBMCs. Every receptor here comes from a man aged 18 to 30 in good health. Some clones in this sample may be carry-over from other donors' samples. Each CDR3 is given with its conserved first and last residue. D genes are given only for firm matches. Part of the rows lack a size; the others show once, few, many or a class for expanded clones.

.,TRBJ2-2,TRBV2,once,CASFPGNTGELFF,TGTGCCTCCTTCCCTGGTAACACCGGGGAGCTGTTTTTT
.,TRBJ1-1,TRBV5-6,.,CASSTLADTNTEAFF,TGTGCCAGCAGCACCCTCGCCGATACGAACACTGAAGCTTTCTTT
TRBD1,TRBJ2-7,TRBV7-9,few,CASSPDRYEQYF,TGTGCCAGCAGCCCGGACAGGTACGAGCAGTACTTC
.,TRBJ1-1,TRBV27,.,CASSQTGWAEAFF,TGTGCCAGCAGCCAAACAGGGTGGGCTGAAGCTTTCTTT
TRBD2,TRBJ2-1,TRBV15,once,CATAVGRLAYNEQFF,TGTGCCACCGCAGTCGGGAGGCTAGCCTACAATGAGCAGTTCTTC
TRBD1,TRBJ2-7,TRBV4-1,.,CASSPRTGPSYEQYF,TGCGCCAGCAGCCCCCGGACAGGGCCTTCCTACGAGCAGTACTTC
.,TRBJ2-1,TRBV7-2,.,CASSLVGVGTYNEQFF,TGTGCCAGCAGCTTAGTCGGTGTCGGGACCTACAATGAGCAGTTCTTC
.,TRBJ2-7,TRBV4-2,.,CASSPLVNSYEQYF,TGTGCCAGCAGCCCACTAGTCAATTCCTACGAGCAGTACTTC
.,TRBJ2-5,TRBV11-2,.,CASSAGQNQETQYF,TGTGCCAGCAGTGCGGGACAGAACCAAGAGACCCAGTACTTC
.,TRBJ2-7,TRBV11-2,once,CASTTQGRYEQYF,TGTGCCTCAACCACCCAGGGGCGGTACGAGCAGTACTTC
.,TRBJ1-2,TRBV9,.,CASSVAREWDLYGYTF,TGTGCCAGCAGCGTAGCAAGGGAGTGGGACCTCTATGGCTACACCTTC